This T cell receptor beta chain was sequenced in a study of blood T cell repertoires in COVID-19. V dropped 2 bases and J dropped 4 bases, with 14 bases sitting between them. From germline, CDR1 is LNHDA and CDR2 SQIVND (reference sequence). The CDR3 length is 15 residues. Profiled with immunoSEQ multiplex PCR; TCRdb holds only in-frame clones, not every one. The repertoire includes approximately 300,000 clones, around 89% of them detected once, and approximately 0.84% sits in the top ten. The receptor was isolated from a young man with acute or convalescent COVID-19. Sequenced: peripheral blood. The V and J genes are TRBV19 and TRBJ1-1; D is perhaps TRBD1 (5 bases). CDR3 amino acids: CASSIYGGGGTEAFF. The CDR3 DNA reads as TGTGCCAGTAGTATATATGGGGGGGGTGGCACTGAAGCTTTCTTT.